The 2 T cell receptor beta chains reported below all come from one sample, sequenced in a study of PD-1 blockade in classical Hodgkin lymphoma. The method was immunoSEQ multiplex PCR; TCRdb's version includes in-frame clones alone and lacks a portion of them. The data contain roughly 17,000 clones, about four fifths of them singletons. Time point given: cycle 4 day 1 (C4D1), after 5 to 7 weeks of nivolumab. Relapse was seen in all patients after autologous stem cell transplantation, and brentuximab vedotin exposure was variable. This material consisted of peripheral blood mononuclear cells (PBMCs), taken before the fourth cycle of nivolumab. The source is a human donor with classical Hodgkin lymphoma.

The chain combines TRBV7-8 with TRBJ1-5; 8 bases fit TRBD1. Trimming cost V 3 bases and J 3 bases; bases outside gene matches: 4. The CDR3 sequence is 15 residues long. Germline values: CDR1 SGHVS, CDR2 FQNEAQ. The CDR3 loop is CASSFIQGANQPQHF. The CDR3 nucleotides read TGTGCCAGCAGCTTCATTCAGGGGGCCAATCAGCCCCAGCATTTT.

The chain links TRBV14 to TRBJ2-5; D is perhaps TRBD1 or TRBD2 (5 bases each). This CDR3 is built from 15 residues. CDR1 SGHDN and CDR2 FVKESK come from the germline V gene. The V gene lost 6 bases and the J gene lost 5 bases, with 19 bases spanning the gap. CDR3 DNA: TGTGCCAGCAGTCGGGACGGTAGTATGGGGGAGACCCAGTACTTC. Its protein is CASSRDGSMGETQYF.